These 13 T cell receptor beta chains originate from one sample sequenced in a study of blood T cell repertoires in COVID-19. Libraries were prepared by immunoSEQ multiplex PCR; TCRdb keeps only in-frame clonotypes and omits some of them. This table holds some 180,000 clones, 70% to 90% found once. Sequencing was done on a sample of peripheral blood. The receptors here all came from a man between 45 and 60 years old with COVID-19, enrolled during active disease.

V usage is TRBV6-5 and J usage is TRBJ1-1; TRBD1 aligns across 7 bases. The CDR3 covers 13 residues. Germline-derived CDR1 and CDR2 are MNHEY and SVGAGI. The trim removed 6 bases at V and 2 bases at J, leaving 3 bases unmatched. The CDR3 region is CASSRQGNTEAFF. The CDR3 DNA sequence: TGTGCCAGCAGCCGACAGGGAAACACTGAAGCTTTCTTT.

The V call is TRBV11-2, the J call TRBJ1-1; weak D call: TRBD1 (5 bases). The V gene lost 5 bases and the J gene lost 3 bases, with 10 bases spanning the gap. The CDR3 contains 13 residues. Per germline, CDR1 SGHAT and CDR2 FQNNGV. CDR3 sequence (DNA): TGTGCCAGCAGCCTCAGACAGTACACTGAAGCTTTCTTT. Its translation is CASSLRQYTEAFF. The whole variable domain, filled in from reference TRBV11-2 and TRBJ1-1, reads EAGVAQSPRYKIIEKRQSVAFWCNPISGHATLYWYQQILGQGPKLLIQFQNNGVVDDSQLPKDRFSAERLKGVDSTLKIQPAKLEDSAVYLCASSLRQYTEAFFGQGTRLTVV.

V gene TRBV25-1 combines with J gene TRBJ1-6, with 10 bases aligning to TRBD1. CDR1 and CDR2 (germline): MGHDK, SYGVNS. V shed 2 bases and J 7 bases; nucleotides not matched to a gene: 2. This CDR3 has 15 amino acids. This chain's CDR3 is CASSERGQGNSPLHF. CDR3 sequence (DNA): TGTGCCAGCAGTGAACGGGGACAGGGGAATTCACCCCTCCACTTT.

In DNA, the CDR3 is TGCGCCAGCAGCCAAGATCGGGGGGCACCACTCTATGGCTACACCTTC. This translates into CASSQDRGAPLYGYTF. The V and J genes are TRBV4-1 and TRBJ1-2; tentatively, D is TRBD1 (6 bases). With 0 bases removed from V and 4 bases from J, the gap between germline ends came to 15 bases. This CDR3 spans 16 amino acids. Germline V gene sequence: CDR1 MGHRA, CDR2 YSYEKL.

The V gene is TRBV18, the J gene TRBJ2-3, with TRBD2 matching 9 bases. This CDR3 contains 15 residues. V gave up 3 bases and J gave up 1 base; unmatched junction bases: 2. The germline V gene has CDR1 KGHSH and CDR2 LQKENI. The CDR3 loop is CASSPAGGRTDTQYF. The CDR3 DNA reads TGTGCCAGCTCACCTGCGGGGGGGCGCACAGATACGCAGTATTTT.

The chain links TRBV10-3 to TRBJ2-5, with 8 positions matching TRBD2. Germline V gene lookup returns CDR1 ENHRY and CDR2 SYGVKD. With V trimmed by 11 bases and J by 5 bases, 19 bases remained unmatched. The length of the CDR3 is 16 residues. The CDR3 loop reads CAVHAPGGPLGETQYF. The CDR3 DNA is TGTGCCGTCCACGCGCCGGGGGGGCCTTTGGGGGAGACCCAGTACTTC.

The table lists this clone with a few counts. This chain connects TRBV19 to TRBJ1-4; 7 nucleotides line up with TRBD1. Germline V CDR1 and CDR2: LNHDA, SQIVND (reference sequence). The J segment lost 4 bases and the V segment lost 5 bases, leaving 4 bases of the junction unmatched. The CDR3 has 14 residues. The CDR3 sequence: CASSVRDSNEKLFF. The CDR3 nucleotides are TGTGCCAGTAGTGTCCGGGACAGTAATGAAAAACTGTTTTTT.

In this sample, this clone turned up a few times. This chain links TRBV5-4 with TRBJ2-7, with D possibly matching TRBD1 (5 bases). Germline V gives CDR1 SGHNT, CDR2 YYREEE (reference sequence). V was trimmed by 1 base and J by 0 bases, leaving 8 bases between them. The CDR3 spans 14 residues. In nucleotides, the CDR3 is TGTGCCAGCAGCTTGCGACAGAGCTCCTACGAGCAGTACTTC. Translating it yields CASSLRQSSYEQYF.

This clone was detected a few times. The CDR3, as DNA: TGTGCCAGCAGCTTAGCGGGGACAGGGGTAGAGACCCAGTACTTC. This encodes CASSLAGTGVETQYF. This chain uses TRBV11-2 with TRBJ2-5, with TRBD1 matching 10 bases. Germline assignment: CDR1 SGHAT and CDR2 FQNNGV. This CDR3 region has 15 residues. Trimming took 1 base from V and 4 from J; bases not matched to a gene: 3.

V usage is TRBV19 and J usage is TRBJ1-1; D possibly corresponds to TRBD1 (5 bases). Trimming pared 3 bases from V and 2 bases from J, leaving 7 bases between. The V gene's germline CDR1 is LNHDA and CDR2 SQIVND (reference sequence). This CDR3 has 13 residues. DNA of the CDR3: TGTGCCAGTAGTATGGGGGGAAACACTGAAGCTTTCTTT. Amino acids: CASSMGGNTEAFF.

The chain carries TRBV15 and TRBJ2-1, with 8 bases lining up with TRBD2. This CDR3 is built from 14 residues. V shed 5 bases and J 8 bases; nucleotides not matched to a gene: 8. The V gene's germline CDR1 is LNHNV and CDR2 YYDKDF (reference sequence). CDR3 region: CATSPGTRGYEQFF. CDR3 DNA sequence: TGTGCCACCAGCCCCGGGACTAGAGGCTATGAGCAGTTCTTC.

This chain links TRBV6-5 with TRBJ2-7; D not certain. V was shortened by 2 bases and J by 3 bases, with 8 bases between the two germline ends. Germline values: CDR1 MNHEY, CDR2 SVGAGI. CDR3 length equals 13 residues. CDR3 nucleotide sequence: TGTGCCAGCAGTTACGGGCAGCTCTACGAGCAGTACTTC. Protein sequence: CASSYGQLYEQYF.

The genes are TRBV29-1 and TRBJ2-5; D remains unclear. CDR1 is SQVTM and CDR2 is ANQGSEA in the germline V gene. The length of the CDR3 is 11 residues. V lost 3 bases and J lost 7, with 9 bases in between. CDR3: CSVEASRTQYF. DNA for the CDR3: TGCAGCGTTGAGGCCTCCCGGACCCAGTACTTC. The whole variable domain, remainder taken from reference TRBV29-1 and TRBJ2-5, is SAVISQKPSRDICQRGTSLTIQCQVDSQVTMMFWYRQQPGQSLTLIATANQGSEATYESGFVIDKFPISRPNLTFSTLTVSNMSPEDSSIYLCSVEASRTQYFGPGTRLLVL.